The 15 T cell receptor beta chains reported below all come from one sample, sequenced in a study of response to subunit inactivated influenza vaccine. TCRdb re-analysed the RT-PCR reads in MiXCR, keeping a single row per CDR3 protein. The table has roughly 500,000 distinct CDR3 sequences, about 17% seen once. The input for sequencing was CD4+ T cells sorted from PBMCs, taken 23 months after vaccination. The receptors originated from a man aged 50 to 69 who received an inactivated influenza vaccine.

This clonotype has only a few counts. V gene TRBV7-9 combines with J gene TRBJ1-2, with 8 bases that match TRBD1. Germline CDR1 is SEHNR and CDR2 is FQNEAQ (reference sequence). V was clipped by 6 bases and J by 2 bases; unmatched bases: 11. This CDR3 is 16 amino acids long. This CDR3 reads CASRLELTGGNYGYTF. CDR3 bases: TGTGCCAGCAGACTAGAACTCACAGGGGGAAACTATGGCTACACCTTC.

This clonotype was seen a few times. The chain uses TRBV7-2 and TRBJ2-1; possible D gene TRBD2, 5 bases. The CDR3 loop spans 14 amino acids. Germline-derived CDR1 and CDR2 are SGHTA and FQGNSA. V lost 3 bases and J lost 3, with 9 bases in between. The CDR3 DNA sequence: TGTGCCAGCAGCTTCGGGGAGTTCTACAATGAGCAGTTCTTC. This gives the protein CASSFGEFYNEQFF.

The chain joins TRBV12-3 or TRBV12-4 to TRBJ1-3; no clear D gene. There are 15 residues in the CDR3. The V end was cut by 1 base, the J end by 4 bases, with 11 bases between. In nucleotides, the CDR3 is TGTGCCAGCAGTTTAGGCGCAGCCGTCGGAAACACCATATATTTT. Residues: CASSLGAAVGNTIYF.

There are a few counts of this clonotype. This chain links TRBV4-3 with TRBJ1-1; a weak D match, TRBD1 (5 bases). The CDR3 spans 15 residues. Germline V CDR1 and CDR2: LGHNA, YSLEER. Between the trimmed V and J ends, which lost 0 bases and 5 bases, there was a span of 13 bases. The CDR3 sequence: CASSQDKGFGTEAFF. The CDR3 region has the DNA TGCGCCAGCAGCCAAGACAAGGGGTTTGGGACTGAAGCTTTCTTT.

The CDR3 DNA is TGCGCCAGCAGCTTGGCTTGGGGACAAAGAGCTAACTATGGCTACACCTTC. It translates to CASSLAWGQRANYGYTF. The chain carries TRBV5-1 and TRBJ1-2; D might be TRBD1 (6 bases). The V end lost 0 bases, the J end lost 0 bases, and 15 bases lay between the germline ends. Germline values: CDR1 SGHRS, CDR2 YFSETQ. The CDR3 length is 17 residues.

Comment on this clonotype: At one end the junction does not follow the germline gene, possibly because of a read error. The V gene is TRBV20-1, the J gene TRBJ1-2, with no clear D. Per the germline V gene, CDR1 is DFQATT and CDR2 is SNEGSKA (reference sequence). The CDR3 length is 10 residues. The CDR3 nucleotides are TGTCGCGGCGGAACTCAAAGCTACACCTTC. It specifies CRGGTQSYTF.

This clonotype was found a few times. V and J are TRBV10-2 and TRBJ2-3; the match to TRBD2 covers 7 bases. With V trimmed by 2 bases and J by 2 bases, 4 bases remained unmatched. This CDR3 comprises 15 residues. Germline CDR1 is WSHSY and CDR2 is SAAADI. The CDR3 is CASSEPGGPTDTQYF. The CDR3 DNA is TGCGCCAGCAGTGAGCCGGGAGGCCCCACAGATACGCAGTATTTT.

Only a few counts were recorded for this clonotype. V and J are TRBV28 and TRBJ2-7; TRBD2 might be the D (6 bases). The CDR3 has 14 residues. The V and J ends lost 0 bases and 3 bases respectively, with 9 bases between them. The germline gives CDR1 MDHEN, CDR2 SYDVKM. CDR3 sequence: CASSLWGGLYEQYF. For the CDR3, the DNA is TGTGCCAGCAGTTTATGGGGGGGACTCTACGAGCAGTACTTC.

This clonotype has just one count. The chain employs TRBV7-9 and TRBJ2-7; no clear D gene. The germline V and J ends were trimmed by 4 bases and 5 bases, with 9 bases remaining between them. The CDR3 sequence is 12 residues long. From germline, CDR1 is SEHNR and CDR2 FQNEAQ (reference sequence). CDR3 in amino acids: CASSSELHEQYF. In DNA form, the CDR3 reads TGTGCCAGCAGCTCGGAACTGCACGAGCAGTACTTC.

The gene calls are TRBV11-3 and TRBJ2-7; tentative D call: TRBD2 (6 bases). Trimming left V 0 bases short and J 9 bases short, with 9 bases between. The CDR3 covers 12 residues. Germline V CDR1 and CDR2: SGHNT, YENEEA. The CDR3 DNA sequence: TGTGCCAGCAGCTTAGATAGCGGCCGGCAGTACTTC. This gives the protein CASSLDSGRQYF.

This clonotype turned up a few times. The gene calls are TRBV20-1 and TRBJ2-3; 7 nucleotides align to TRBD2. Germline V CDR1 and CDR2: DFQATT, SNEGSKA (reference sequence). V shed 3 bases and J 2 bases; nucleotides not matched to a gene: 8. This CDR3 spans 15 amino acids. The CDR3 protein is CSASRPSGSTDTQYF. Here the CDR3 DNA reads TGCAGTGCTAGTCGACCTAGCGGTTCCACAGATACGCAGTATTTT.

The chain carries TRBV12-3 or TRBV12-4 and TRBJ1-3, with D possibly matching TRBD1 (5 bases). The length of the CDR3 is 15 residues. V was cut by 7 bases and J by 0 bases, with 13 bases left in between. CDR3 sequence: CASNQGANSGNTIYF. CDR3 DNA: TGTGCCAGCAACCAAGGGGCAAACTCTGGAAACACCATATATTTT.

The chain employs TRBV3-1 and TRBJ2-7; D assignment may be TRBD1 or TRBD2 (5 bases each). Trimming cost V 8 bases and J 1 base, with 21 bases left between them. CDR1 and CDR2 from the germline V gene are LGHDT and YNNKEL (reference sequence). The CDR3 contains 16 residues. The chain's CDR3 is CASSSGGQASSYEQYF. DNA of the CDR3: TGTGCCAGCTCCTCTGGGGGTCAAGCCTCTTCCTACGAGCAGTACTTC.

This clonotype was detected ten times or more. This chain links TRBV29-1 with TRBJ2-5; no reliable D call. V was shortened by 4 bases and J by 2 bases, with 5 bases between the two germline ends. Germline-derived CDR1 and CDR2 are SQVTM and ANQGSEA. This CDR3 has 11 residues. The CDR3 region is CSVVRQETQYF. The CDR3 DNA sequence: TGCAGCGTTGTACGTCAAGAGACCCAGTACTTC.

This clonotype was counted at least ten times. The chain is built from TRBV29-1 and TRBJ2-5; D possibly corresponds to TRBD1 (5 bases). Germline CDR1 reads SQVTM; CDR2 reads ANQGSEA. Trimming took 1 base from V and 5 from J, leaving 8 bases between them. This CDR3 spans 12 amino acids. The CDR3 DNA reads TGCAGCGTTGAAGTCAGGGTGGAGACCCAGTACTTC. Translating gives CSVEVRVETQYF.